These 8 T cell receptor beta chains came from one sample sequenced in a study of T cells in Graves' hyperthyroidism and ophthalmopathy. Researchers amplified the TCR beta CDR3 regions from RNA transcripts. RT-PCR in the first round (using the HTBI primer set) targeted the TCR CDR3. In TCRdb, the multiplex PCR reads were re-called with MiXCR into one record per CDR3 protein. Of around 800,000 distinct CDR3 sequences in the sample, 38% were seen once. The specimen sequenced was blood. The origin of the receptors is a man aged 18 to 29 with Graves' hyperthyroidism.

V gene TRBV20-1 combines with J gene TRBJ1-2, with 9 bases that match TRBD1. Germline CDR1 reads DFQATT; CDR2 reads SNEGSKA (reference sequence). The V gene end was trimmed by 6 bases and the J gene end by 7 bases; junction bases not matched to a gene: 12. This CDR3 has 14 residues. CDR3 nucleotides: TGCAGTGCCCGCCGAGGACAGGGGTTGGGTGGCTACACCTTC. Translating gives CSARRGQGLGGYTF.

CDR3 amino acids: CAGTEGTGELFF. The DNA for the CDR3 is TGTGCCGGTACAGAAGGGACCGGGGAGCTGTTTTTT. The chain recombines TRBV12-3 or TRBV12-4 with TRBJ2-2; D uncertain. CDR3 length: 12 residues. V dropped 11 bases and J dropped 5 bases, with 12 bases sitting between them.

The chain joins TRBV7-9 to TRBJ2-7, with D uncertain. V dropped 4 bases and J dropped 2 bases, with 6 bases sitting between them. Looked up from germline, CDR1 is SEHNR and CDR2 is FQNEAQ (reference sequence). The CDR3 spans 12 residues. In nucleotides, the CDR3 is TGTGCCAGCAGCTGGGCACCCTACGAGCAGTACTTC. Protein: CASSWAPYEQYF.

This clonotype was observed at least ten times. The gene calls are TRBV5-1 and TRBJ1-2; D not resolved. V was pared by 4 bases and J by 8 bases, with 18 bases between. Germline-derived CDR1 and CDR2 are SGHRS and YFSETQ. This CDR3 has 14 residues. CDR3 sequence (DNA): TGCGCCAGCAGCACTGGTGGAGGCGCGGGAGGCTACACCTTC. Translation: CASSTGGGAGGYTF.

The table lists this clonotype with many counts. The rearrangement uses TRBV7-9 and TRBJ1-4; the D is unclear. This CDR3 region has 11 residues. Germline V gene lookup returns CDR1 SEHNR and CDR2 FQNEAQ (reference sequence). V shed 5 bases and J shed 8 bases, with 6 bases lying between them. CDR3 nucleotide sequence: TGTGCCAGCAGCATCCAGGAAAAACTGTTTTTT. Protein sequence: CASSIQEKLFF.

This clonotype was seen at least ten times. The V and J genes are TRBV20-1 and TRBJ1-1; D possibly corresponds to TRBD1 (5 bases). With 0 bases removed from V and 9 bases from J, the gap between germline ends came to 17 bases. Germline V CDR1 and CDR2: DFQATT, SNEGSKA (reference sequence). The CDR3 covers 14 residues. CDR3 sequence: CSAREPVGLQKAFF. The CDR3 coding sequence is TGCAGTGCTAGAGAACCCGTGGGGCTGCAGAAAGCTTTCTTT.

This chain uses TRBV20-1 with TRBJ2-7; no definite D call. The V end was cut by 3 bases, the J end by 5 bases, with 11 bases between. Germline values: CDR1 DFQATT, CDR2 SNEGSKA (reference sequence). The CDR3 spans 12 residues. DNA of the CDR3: TGCAGTGCTAGGATAGACACAAACGAGCAGTACTTC. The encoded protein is CSARIDTNEQYF.

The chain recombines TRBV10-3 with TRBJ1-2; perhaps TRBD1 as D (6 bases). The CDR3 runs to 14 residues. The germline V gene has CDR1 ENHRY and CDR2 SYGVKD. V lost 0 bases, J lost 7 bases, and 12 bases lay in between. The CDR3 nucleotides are TGTGCCATCAGTGAGTCGGGACAAGGTGGTGGCTACACCTTC. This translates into CAISESGQGGGYTF.